The following is a T cell receptor beta chain sequence with its context. This clone was counted only a few times. What antigen it recognizes has not been identified. No much larger clone exists at a distance of one base, and base qualities are not known. The immunoSEQ Assay was used to sequence TCR beta CDR3 regions from DNA. The study's own analysis went as follows. To compute T cell density, TCR beta template counts were normalized to usable DNA, which was estimated by amplifying housekeeping genes. Using the preseqR package, richness was estimated by extrapolating to 120,000 templates for tissue samples and 400,000 templates for PBMC samples. Clonality was taken to be one minus Pielou's evenness. Tissue-enriched TCRs were identified through differential abundance testing performed on productive amino-acid clonotypes, with a minimum total count of 5 and an alpha of 0.1. The Jaccard Index and the Morisita Overlap Index were used to quantify repertoire overlap between compartments. GLIPH grouped TCR beta CDR3s together with public tetramer-defined viral CDR3s, and a viral motif had to include at least three viral sequences and also show V-gene enrichment. TCRdb's version of the immuneACCESS table is confined to in-frame rearrangements and falls short of the full clone set. An unresolved V gene accounts for under half of the shortfall where checked; the remainder is of unknown origin. V, J and clone size reflect that table, while D and trimming were determined from the DNA. The sample table holds approximately 28,000 clones, of which around 93% were seen once. The top ten clonotypes cover 4.2% of the sample.

This record comes from a study of T cells in localized non-small cell lung cancer (dated by TCRdb to about 2020). For the wider study: The study examined T cell repertoires in 236 patients with early-stage NSCLC and compared tumors with uninvolved tumor-adjacent lungs. All 220 or so NSCLC patients in the cohort were treatment-naive and had localized lung tumors that were resected. The mean age of the NSCLC patients was roughly 70 years, with 130 or so men and about a hundred women.

General conclusions and limits of the study: A median of approximately 57 of the top 100 tumor clones were detected in paired uninvolved adjacent lung, and some 29 of these tumor clones were also found among the top 100 clones of the paired uninvolved adjacent lung. Longer overall survival was associated with higher T cell density in blood, whereas shorter survival was associated with higher clonality in adjacent lung. Uninvolved tumor-adjacent lung showed the highest T cell clonality, higher than tumor, which suggests more focused antigenic responses in the adjacent lung. Because multi-region tumor sequencing was not performed, intratumor heterogeneity could not be ruled out. Because the study design was exploratory, TCR variables were selected using unadjusted p-values without false-discovery rate correction.

The CDR3 contains 11 residues, cysteine and phenylalanine counted. The kept DNA is CDR3 alone, 33 bases in frame from the first base. The trim is 5 bases for V and 2 bases for J, with a gap of 2 bases between the germline ends. Reading the germline V gene (reference sequence) gives CDR1 SEHNR and CDR2 FQNEAQ. At diagnosis, peripheral blood, uninvolved tumor-adjacent lung and tumor were collected and stored as a combination of fresh-frozen and FFPE material. For TCR repertoire profiling, blood samples were analyzed in the form of peripheral blood mononuclear cells. Specimen: peripheral blood mononuclear cells, collected before any cancer treatment. The sequence links TRBV7-9 to TRBJ2-3, with the D gene uncertain. The clonotype originates from a woman aged 35-70 years with stage III lung adenocarcinoma. Read as DNA, the sequence is TGTGCCAGCAGCCCCACAGATACGCAGTATTTT. Its protein reads: CASSPTDTQYF.